The present TCR beta chain was sequenced within a study of T-cell memory formation after mild COVID-19. Study-level background: Clustering of TCRs was largely donor specific.

There are a few counts of this clonotype. Its specificity is unknown. In germline, CDR1 is SGHTA, CDR2 FQGNSA. The CDR3 runs 15 residues. V was pared by 0 bases and J by 5 bases, with 13 bases between. A single record per CDR3 protein comes from TCRdb applying MiXCR to the 5' RACE reads. This table holds about 170,000 distinct CDR3 sequences, around 13% found once. Study conclusions and caveats: That cross-reactive memory joined was suggested by some responding clones appearing in pre-infection memory. Second-wave clones that peaked on day 37 lacked confirmed SARS-CoV-2 specificity. While clones contracting from day 15 to 85 were balanced between CD4 and CD8, later expanders leaned CD4+.

The rearrangement joins TRBV7-2 to TRBJ1-1; possibly TRBD1 for D (6 bases). The clonotype was recovered from a man in his late teens or twenties who had mild COVID-19 (a few samples of this study predate the infection). Cell type and time point are not known. Material: PBMCs or a T cell subset sorted from them (not recorded which). CDR3 amino acids: CASSLAWGRGTEAFF. The CDR3 DNA reads as TGTGCCAGCAGCTTAGCGTGGGGGCGCGGAACTGAAGCTTTCTTT.